This TCR beta chain stems from a study of T-cell memory formation after mild COVID-19. Across the whole study: In these data, TCR clusters were largely donor specific.

Study-wide findings and caveats: Contracting CD8+ clones were enriched in EMRA, CD4+ mainly in CM and EM. Still unconfirmed is whether the second-wave clones peaking on day 37 recognized SARS-CoV-2. Clones that shrank (day 15 to 85) were balanced CD4/CD8, whereas later expanders leaned CD4+.

TCRdb re-analysed the 5' RACE reads in MiXCR, keeping a single row per CDR3 protein. The data hold roughly 180,000 distinct CDR3 sequences, with roughly 12% observed a single time. In the case of this clonotype: What it binds is not known.

V shed 4 bases and J shed 0 bases, with 10 bases lying between them. The CDR3 runs to 14 residues. CDR1 WSHSY and CDR2 SAAADI come from the germline V gene. The sample comprised PBMCs or a T cell subset sorted from them (not recorded which). This chain links TRBV10-2 with TRBJ2-7; no clear D. The sequence was obtained from a man between 18 and 29 years old who had mild COVID-19 (a few samples of this study predate the infection). Cell type and time point are not known. CDR3 coding DNA: TGCGCCAGCAGTGCTTCTAGTGGCTCCTACGAGCAGTACTTC. Translation: CASSASSGSYEQYF.